Given below is one T cell receptor beta chain in context. This receptor's antigen is unknown. Base qualities are missing; no much larger clone stands one base away. This entry belongs to a study of type 1 regulatory T cells (dated by TCRdb to about 2021). A note on the overall study: The study characterized an in vitro protocol that generated a Tr1-enriched, alloantigen-specific CD4 T cell product named T-allo10. T-allo10 was being tested clinically in patients with hematological malignancies who were undergoing allogeneic hematopoietic stem cell transplantation. Overall study outcomes, separate from this receptor: Compared with non-Tr1 cells, Tr1 cells had a TCR repertoire that was more restricted, a finding the study read as clonal expansion induced by alloantigen.

The sequencer listed for this sample is Illumina MiSeq. Using fastp at Q25 and MiXCR, TCRdb reprocessed the public reads and kept productive beta chains. CDR3 protein sequences are deduplicated, and each keeps its most common genes and DNA. Here the sample has about 62,000 distinct CDR3 sequences; approximately 67% occur a single time. Of the sample, approximately 2% falls within the top ten clones. This sequence was found in a human donor in good health. The sample comprised cultured non-Tr1 T cells, either the whole culture or a sorted T cell fraction (not recorded which). Read against the paper, the sample's cell subset or site label means: non-Tr1 population from the T-allo10 product.

CDR3 sequence: CSADGQGRETQYF. The DNA is TGCAGTGCCGACGGACAGGGAAGGGAGACCCAGTACTTC. This sequence uses TRBV20-1 and TRBJ2-5; 8 bases in the junction line up with TRBD1. CDR1 and CDR2, per the germline V gene (reference sequence), are DFQATT and SNEGSKA. The CDR3 goes from the cysteine to the phenylalanine over 13 residues. CDR3 DNA only is kept here, 39 bases in frame from base 1. Compared with germline, V lacks 6 bases and J lacks 5 bases; bases without a gene match: 8.